The 14 T cell receptor beta chains listed next were all sequenced from one sample in a study of CD8+CD57+ T cells in acquired aplastic anemia. Patients included in sequencing had previously demonstrated CD8+CD57+ cell expansion by flow cytometry. Genomic DNA, serving as template, underwent TCR beta VDJ and CDR3 profiling. TCRdb re-analysed the reads in MiXCR, keeping a single row per CDR3 protein. This sample carries more than 150,000 distinct CDR3 sequences, less than 50% of them seen once, and the ten largest clones take 10% to 15%. The source material was sorted CD4+, CD8+, or CD8+CD57+ T cells (not recorded which) from PBMCs. Receptor source: a human donor with aplastic anemia.

This clonotype showed up just a few times. The genes are TRBV19 and TRBJ1-2, with 9 nucleotides matching TRBD1. Germline V gene lookup returns CDR1 LNHDA and CDR2 SQIVND (reference sequence). The trim removed 5 bases at V and 4 bases at J, leaving 2 bases unmatched. There are 13 residues in the CDR3. The CDR3 loop is CASSGTGSYGYTF. The CDR3 DNA is TGTGCCAGTAGTGGGACAGGGTCCTATGGCTACACCTTC.

This clonotype was picked up many times. Here the CDR3 DNA reads TGCAGTGCTAGAGATCGAGACAGCACTTACTCTGGAAACACCATATATTTT. Translated: CSARDRDSTYSGNTIYF. The gene calls are TRBV20-1 and TRBJ1-3, with D possibly TRBD1 on 5 matching bases. The CDR3 covers 17 residues. V was shortened by 0 bases and J by 0 bases, with 15 bases between the two germline ends. Looked up from germline, CDR1 is DFQATT and CDR2 is SNEGSKA (reference sequence).

The sample holds many counts of this clonotype. The chain uses TRBV2 and TRBJ2-2, with a possible D match to TRBD2 (6 bases). Trimming pared 8 bases from V and 3 bases from J, leaving 16 bases between. Germline loops: CDR1 SNHLY, CDR2 FYNNEI. The CDR3 has 15 amino acids. DNA for the CDR3: TGTGCCAGCCGGGTTCGACTAGTCGACACCGGGGAGCTGTTTTTT. The encoded protein is CASRVRLVDTGELFF.

The chain has TRBV12-3 or TRBV12-4 and TRBJ2-2; D may correspond to TRBD1 or TRBD2 (6 bases each). The CDR3 length is 17 residues. V shed 4 bases and J shed 0 bases, with 15 bases lying between them. The CDR3 DNA reads as TGTGCCAGCAGTTCCGCTGGGGGGCCAGCGAACACCGGGGAGCTGTTTTTT. Protein: CASSSAGGPANTGELFF.

There are a few counts of this clonotype. The V gene is TRBV2, the J gene TRBJ1-6; no clear D gene. Germline V gene data show CDR1 as SNHLY and CDR2 as FYNNEI. The CDR3 loop spans 14 amino acids. Trimming took off 6 bases at V and 8 bases at J, with 14 bases between the two ends. CDR3 nucleotide sequence: TGTGCCAGCAGGATGTGGGGTCCGGATTCACCCCTCCACTTT. Translation: CASRMWGPDSPLHF.

The chain links TRBV5-1 to TRBJ1-6, with D hard to call. CDR3 length: 13 residues. V was cut by 6 bases and J by 6 bases, with 10 bases left in between. CDR1 is SGHRS and CDR2 is YFSETQ in the germline V gene. The CDR3: CASTQDPNSPLHF. CDR3 nucleotide sequence: TGCGCCAGCACCCAGGACCCTAATTCACCCCTCCACTTT.

This clonotype appeared many times. This chain uses TRBV20-1 with TRBJ2-7; D is perhaps TRBD1 (6 bases). Germline V CDR1 and CDR2: DFQATT, SNEGSKA (reference sequence). The CDR3 extends over 15 amino acids. V was trimmed by 3 bases and J by 0 bases, leaving 15 bases between them. The CDR3 loop reads CSASNTGTPSYEQYF. CDR3 DNA: TGCAGTGCTAGCAACACAGGGACCCCCTCCTACGAGCAGTACTTC.

CDR3 protein: CASSTHGWGRTEAFF. CDR3 DNA: TGTGCCAGCAGCACTCACGGCTGGGGCAGGACTGAAGCTTTCTTT. The rearrangement joins TRBV7-8 to TRBJ1-1; weak D call: TRBD1 (5 bases). The CDR3 length is 15 residues. The germline V and J ends were trimmed by 5 bases and 5 bases, with 18 bases remaining between them. Germline CDR1 is SGHVS and CDR2 is FQNEAQ.

This clonotype was counted between two and nine times. The V gene is TRBV20-1, the J gene TRBJ2-5; D is ambiguous. The germline gives CDR1 DFQATT, CDR2 SNEGSKA (reference sequence). V was clipped by 4 bases and J by 1 base, with 7 bases between them. The CDR3 has 12 amino acids. CDR3 loop: CSAKAGQETQYF. CDR3 DNA: TGCAGTGCTAAAGCAGGCCAAGAGACCCAGTACTTC.

In this sample, this clonotype turned up many times. This sequence joins TRBV2 and TRBJ2-7; D remains unclear. The germline V and J ends were trimmed by 3 bases and 2 bases, with 11 bases remaining between them. There are 14 residues in the CDR3. Germline V gives CDR1 SNHLY, CDR2 FYNNEI. Here the CDR3 reads CASSEQGETYEQYF. Written as DNA, the CDR3 is TGTGCCAGCAGTGAGCAAGGTGAAACCTACGAGCAGTACTTC. Drawing the rest from reference TRBV2 and TRBJ2-7, the complete variable domain is EPEVTQTPSHQVTQMGQEVILRCVPISNHLYFYWYRQILGQKVEFLVSFYNNEISEKSEIFDDQFSVERPDGSNFTLKIRSTKLEDSAMYFCASSEQGETYEQYFGPGTRLTVT.

The chain recombines TRBV19 with TRBJ2-2; TRBD2 agrees at 14 bases. V trimming: 8 bases; J trimming: 9 bases; junction bases outside the gene matches: 5. Germline V gives CDR1 LNHDA, CDR2 SQIVND (reference sequence). This CDR3 has 14 residues. CDR3 residues: CASYGTSGRRELFF. The CDR3 DNA reads TGTGCCAGTTACGGGACTAGCGGGAGAAGGGAGCTGTTTTTT. The full variable domain, with the rest looked up from reference TRBV19 and TRBJ2-2, is DGGITQSPKYLFRKEGQNVTLSCEQNLNHDAMYWYRQDPGQGLRLIYYSQIVNDFQKGDIAEGYSVSREKKESFPLTVTSAQKNPTAFYLCASYGTSGRRELFFGEGSRLTVL.

The rearrangement uses TRBV7-9 and TRBJ2-3, with unresolved D. CDR1 is SEHNR, CDR2 FQNEAQ, per germline (reference sequence). V gave up 3 bases and J gave up 4 bases, with 5 bases separating them. This CDR3 comprises 12 residues. The CDR3 bases are TGTGCCAGCAGCTTTTCATCAGATACGCAGTATTTT. It encodes CASSFSSDTQYF. The variable domain in full, with the rest retrieved from reference TRBV7-9 and TRBJ2-3, is DTGVSQNPRHKITKRGQNVTFRCDPISEHNRLYWYRQTLGQGPEFLTYFQNEAQLEKSRLLSDRFSAERPKGSFSTLEIQRTEQGDSAMYLCASSFSSDTQYFGPGTRLTVL.

This clonotype has just a few counts. The V and J genes are TRBV15 and TRBJ1-1; unclear D gene. The CDR3 extends over 12 amino acids. V lost 2 bases to trimming and J lost 3 bases, with 4 bases between them. Looked up from germline, CDR1 is LNHNV and CDR2 is YYDKDF (reference sequence). The CDR3 region has the DNA TGTGCCACCAGCAGAAGTGACACTGAAGCTTTCTTT. This codes for CATSRSDTEAFF.

This rearrangement joins TRBV19 to TRBJ1-6, with TRBD1 as a possible D gene (6 bases). Deletions cut 5 bases from V and 0 bases from J, with 14 bases between. Germline lookup yields CDR1 LNHDA and CDR2 SQIVND (reference sequence). This CDR3 has 17 amino acids. CDR3: CASSPGQRSSYNSPLHF. The CDR3 DNA sequence: TGTGCCAGTAGTCCCGGACAGCGAAGCTCCTATAATTCACCCCTCCACTTT.